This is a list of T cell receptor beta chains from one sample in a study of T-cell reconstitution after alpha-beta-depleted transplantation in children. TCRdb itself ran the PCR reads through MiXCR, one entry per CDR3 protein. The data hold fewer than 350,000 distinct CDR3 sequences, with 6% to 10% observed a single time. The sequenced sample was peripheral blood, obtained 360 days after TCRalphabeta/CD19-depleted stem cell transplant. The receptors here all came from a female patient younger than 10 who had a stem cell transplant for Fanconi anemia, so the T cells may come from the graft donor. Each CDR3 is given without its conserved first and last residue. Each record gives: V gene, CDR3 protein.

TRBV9	ASSEIGNEQF
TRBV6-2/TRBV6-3	ASSPHRTGNYGYT
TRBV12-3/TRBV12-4	ASSLRARGQSGYT
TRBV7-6	ASRLGGGDSPLH
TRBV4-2	ASSQTRQGAFGNTIY
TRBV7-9	ASSLVGQGGEQY
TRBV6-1	ASSDRDTNSPLH
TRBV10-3	ATRTGFWGNSPLH
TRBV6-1	ASDRGNEKLF
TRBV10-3	AISEQGPSGANVLT
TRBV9	ASSVGGSMNTEAF
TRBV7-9	ASSSTRGSSYEQY
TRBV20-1	SATDRGGTGELF
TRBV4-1	ASSPTNLGHTYEQY
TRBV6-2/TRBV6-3	ASKAGYRNNEQF
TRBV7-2	ASSLVRGASYNEQF
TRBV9	ASSVVSQSTGELF
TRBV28	ASSSYRGEQY
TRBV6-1	ASSEGVGAKNIQY
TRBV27	ASSLLGAEQY
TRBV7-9	ASSRTVDIQY
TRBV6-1	ASSEATQLNTIY
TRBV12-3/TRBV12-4	ASSQRAGPGYT
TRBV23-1	ASSQNSYTEAF
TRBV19	ASSLDSPNIQY
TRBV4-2	ASSQGLQGYQPQH
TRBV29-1	SVEPPGVAGGHEQF
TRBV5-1	ASSDPGGNYEQY
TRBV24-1	AVQDAYGYT
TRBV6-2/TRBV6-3	ASSYRTGRGTGELF
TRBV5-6	ASSNPGTLNTGELF
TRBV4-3	ASSQDPALMTGELF
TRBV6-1	ASRDRAGNTIY
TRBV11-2	ASSTGGAGNTIY
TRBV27	ASSFGRGYQPQH
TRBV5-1	ASSLDRDSSYEQY
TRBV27	ASSLDQTPRKLF
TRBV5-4	ASSRGTKYEQY
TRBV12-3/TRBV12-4	ASRGGQGGTYEQY
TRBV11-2	ASTSGALYLNGYT
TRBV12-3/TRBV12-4	ASSQWSGDEQF
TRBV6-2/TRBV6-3	ASSGQGLYYGYT
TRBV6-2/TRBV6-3	ASSFTPSIWETQY
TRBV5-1	ASSLYRGNGYT
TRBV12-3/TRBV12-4	ASKNYAEAF